Reported below is one TCR beta chain. The data were obtained in a study of blood T cell repertoires in COVID-19. Clones were read by immunoSEQ multiplex PCR, and TCRdb kept only the in-frame ones, dropping some. The table records roughly 170,000 clones, about 83% of them present only once. Germline CDR1 reads LGHDT; CDR2 reads YNNKEL (reference sequence). V was shortened by 8 bases and J by 4 bases, with 15 bases between the two germline ends. The CDR3 spans 13 residues. Input material: peripheral blood. The rearrangement links TRBV3-1 (or the pseudogene TRBV3-2) to TRBJ2-7, with a possible D match to TRBD1 (6 bases). The TCR comes from a woman aged 18-35 years who had recovered from COVID-19. In DNA, the CDR3 is TGTGCCAGCGGACCCGGGACACTTTACGAGCAGTACTTC. It encodes CASGPGTLYEQYF.